This T cell receptor (beta chain) came from a study of control samples from healthy donors and cancer patients (dated by TCRdb to the early 2020s). Details on this clone: Its recognized antigen is unknown. No per-base quality is available; no much larger clone lies one base away.

The library was produced with the immunoSEQ multiplex PCR assay. In its TCRdb copy, this immuneACCESS table keeps in-frame sequences only and misses some clones. Where compared with another copy, unresolved V genes explain less than half of these, and the others have no known cause. This sample gives 150,000 to 200,000 clones in total; 90% of them show up just once. Of the sample, 1.4% falls within the top ten clones. V loses 8 bases of germline sequence and J loses 5 bases, and the interval between the two ends is 12 bases. The germline V gene specifies SNHLY as CDR1 and FYNNEI as CDR2. There are 13 amino acids in the CDR3, from cysteine to phenylalanine inclusive. Of the read, only the CDR3 DNA is kept; its 39 bases are in frame from base 1.

The sample consisted of blood. This chain is built from TRBV2 and TRBJ2-2, with the identity of the D gene unclear. The clonotype comes from a woman aged 45-65 years in good health. CDR3 region: CASAKQRTGELFF. The sequenced DNA is TGTGCCAGCGCAAAGCAACGGACCGGGGAGCTGTTTTTT.